One and the same sample provided the 8 T cell receptor beta chains below, sequenced in a study of T cell responses to AZD1222 COVID-19 vaccine (dated by TCRdb to the early 2020s). The meaning of the sample's time point label: about 28 days (+/-7) after the second vaccine dose. The library was made by the immunoSEQ multiplex PCR assay. The table was pulled from immuneACCESS by TCRdb, which kept in-frame rearrangements only. Such tables lose some clones; where checked, under half of the loss comes from unresolved V genes, and the rest has no known cause. For this sample the table gives about 120,000 clones, of which about 90% were detected only once. About 2.5% of the sample is held by the ten biggest clonotypes. This sample comprised peripheral blood, obtained 28 days after the second AZD1222 dose. The source is an adult who received the AZD1222 COVID-19 vaccine.

The chain recombines TRBV3-1 (or the pseudogene TRBV3-2) with TRBJ1-2; D possibly corresponds to TRBD1 (5 bases). Looked up from germline, CDR1 is LGHDT and CDR2 is YNNKEL (reference sequence). There are 14 residues in the CDR3. V shed 4 bases and J shed 4 bases, with 13 bases lying between them. The CDR3 loop reads CASSPRGRGYGYTF. For the CDR3, the DNA is TGTGCCAGCAGCCCAAGGGGCCGTGGCTATGGCTACACCTTC.

This clone has only a few counts. The chain is built from TRBV6-1 and TRBJ1-5; D possibly corresponds to TRBD1 (5 bases). The V and J ends lost 4 bases and 3 bases respectively, with 16 bases between them. The CDR3 covers 16 residues. Germline V gene lookup returns CDR1 MNHNS and CDR2 SASEGT. In nucleotides, the CDR3 is TGTGCCAGCAGTGCAAACCTCGGGACGGTCAATCAGCCCCAGCATTTT. Amino acids: CASSANLGTVNQPQHF.

This clone showed up just a few times. The chain uses TRBV6-2 or TRBV6-3 and TRBJ1-1; D is ambiguous. CDR3 size: 14 residues. V lost 6 bases and J lost 2, with 13 bases in between. Looked up from germline, CDR1 is MNHEY and CDR2 is SVGEGT. The CDR3 nucleotides read TGTGCCAGCAGATACGAGGCTTTCAACACTGAAGCTTTCTTT. As protein: CASRYEAFNTEAFF.

V is TRBV2 and J is TRBJ1-1; D is unclear. Germline CDR1 and CDR2: SNHLY and FYNNEI. This CDR3 is 14 amino acids long. Between the trimmed V and J ends, which lost 6 bases and 0 bases, there was a span of 11 bases. The CDR3 bases are TGTGCCAGCAGCCGGACGACCCTGAACACTGAAGCTTTCTTT. This codes for CASSRTTLNTEAFF.

The V and J genes are TRBV19 and TRBJ1-2, with D perhaps matching TRBD1 (5 bases). CDR1 is LNHDA and CDR2 is SQIVND in the germline V gene (reference sequence). This CDR3 spans 12 amino acids. V lost 8 bases and J lost 3, with 10 bases in between. The CDR3 coding sequence is TGTGCCAGTGAAGGACAAGACTATGGCTACACCTTC. Translation gives CASEGQDYGYTF. The full variable domain, in which reference TRBV19 and TRBJ1-2 provide the parts outside the CDR3, is DGGITQSPKYLFRKEGQNVTLSCEQNLNHDAMYWYRQDPGQGLRLIYYSQIVNDFQKGDIAEGYSVSREKKESFPLTVTSAQKNPTAFYLCASEGQDYGYTFGSGTRLTVV.

This sequence joins TRBV5-5 and TRBJ1-6; possibly TRBD1 for D (6 bases). Trimming cost V 2 bases and J 1 base, with 13 bases left between them. The CDR3 loop spans 17 amino acids. CDR1 is SGHKS and CDR2 is YYEKEE in the germline V gene (reference sequence). The CDR3 here is CASSLPGGASYNSPLHF. The CDR3 DNA reads TGTGCCAGCAGCTTACCCGGGGGCGCTTCCTATAATTCACCCCTCCACTTT.

The chain links TRBV4-2 to TRBJ1-5; perhaps TRBD1 as D (6 bases). V was cut by 0 bases and J by 1 base, with 19 bases left in between. Looked up from germline, CDR1 is LGHNA and CDR2 is YNFKEQ. This CDR3 has 19 residues. The CDR3 sequence is CASSQDYREENWSNQPQHF. The CDR3 nucleotides are TGTGCCAGCAGCCAAGATTACAGGGAGGAGAATTGGAGCAATCAGCCCCAGCATTTT.

V is TRBV2 and J is TRBJ2-5, with 9 bases aligning to TRBD2. The CDR3 consists of 16 residues. CDR1 is SNHLY and CDR2 is FYNNEI in the germline V gene. The ends lost 7 bases at V and 1 base at J; junction bases unmatched: 10. The CDR3: CASNLLLAGIQETQYF. The CDR3, as DNA: TGTGCCAGCAACCTACTCCTAGCGGGGATCCAAGAGACCCAGTACTTC.